Listed below are T cell receptor beta chains from one sample, sequenced in a study of neurological immune-mediated disorders. TCRdb redid the calling of the 5' RACE reads with MiXCR, one entry per CDR3 protein. Here the sample spans 55,000 to 65,000 distinct CDR3 sequences, over 9.5% being singletons. Material: PBMCs. The receptors were sampled from an older woman with HTLV-1-associated myelopathy (HAM/TSP). CDR3s include the opening cysteine and the closing phenylalanine or tryptophan. Each record gives: clone size, V gene, J gene, D gene, CDR3 protein, CDR3 DNA. D genes are given only for firm matches. Clone size is shown for a subset of rows, as once, few, many or a class of expanded clone.

clone_size: many
v_call: TRBV3-1
j_call: TRBJ2-1
d_call: TRBD2
cdr3_aa: CASSHLAGGNEQFF
cdr3_nt: TGTGCCAGCAGCCATCTTGCGGGAGGCAATGAGCAGTTCTTC

clone_size: medium-sized
v_call: TRBV5-1
j_call: TRBJ1-5
d_call: TRBD1
cdr3_aa: CASSFDGQGGQPQHF
cdr3_nt: TGCGCCAGCAGCTTCGATGGACAGGGAGGCCAGCCCCAGCATTTT

clone_size: many
v_call: TRBV6-1
j_call: TRBJ2-1
d_call: NA
cdr3_aa: CAASISRPQGEQFF
cdr3_nt: TGTGCCGCTTCCATATCCCGGCCTCAGGGTGAGCAGTTCTTC

clone_size: NA
v_call: TRBV5-1
j_call: TRBJ2-7
d_call: NA
cdr3_aa: CARSLDLGAYEQYF
cdr3_nt: TGCGCCAGAAGCTTGGATTTGGGGGCCTACGAGCAGTACTTC

clone_size: NA
v_call: TRBV5-4
j_call: TRBJ2-5
d_call: NA
cdr3_aa: CASLGSQETQYF
cdr3_nt: TGTGCCAGCTTGGGATCCCAAGAGACCCAGTACTTC

clone_size: few
v_call: TRBV10-2
j_call: TRBJ2-7
d_call: NA
cdr3_aa: CASSESYGQIYEQYF
cdr3_nt: TGCGCCAGCAGTGAGTCGTATGGACAGATCTACGAGCAGTACTTC

clone_size: few
v_call: TRBV10-3
j_call: TRBJ2-2
d_call: TRBD1
cdr3_aa: CAILEGQGAPANTGELFF
cdr3_nt: TGTGCCATCTTGGAGGGACAGGGGGCCCCCGCGAACACCGGGGAGCTGTTTTTT

clone_size: many
v_call: TRBV20-1
j_call: TRBJ2-7
d_call: TRBD2
cdr3_aa: CSARDPGLGFLGSSYEQYF
cdr3_nt: TGCAGTGCGAGAGACCCGGGACTAGGGTTTCTCGGTAGCTCCTACGAGCAGTACTTC

clone_size: NA
v_call: TRBV27
j_call: TRBJ2-2
d_call: TRBD2
cdr3_aa: CASSLGGKGTGELFF
cdr3_nt: TGTGCCAGCAGTTTGGGAGGGAAGGGCACCGGCGAGCTGTTTTTT

clone_size: many
v_call: TRBV5-1
j_call: TRBJ2-1
d_call: TRBD2
cdr3_aa: CASSKRLAGPSYNEQFF
cdr3_nt: TGCGCCAGCAGCAAAAGACTAGCGGGACCCTCCTACAATGAGCAGTTCTTC

clone_size: many
v_call: TRBV10-3
j_call: TRBJ2-5
d_call: NA
cdr3_aa: CAIGLEETQYF
cdr3_nt: TGTGCCATCGGGCTGGAAGAGACCCAGTACTTC

clone_size: many
v_call: TRBV28
j_call: TRBJ2-7
d_call: NA
cdr3_aa: CASSFGSYEQYF
cdr3_nt: TGTGCCAGCAGTTTCGGATCCTACGAGCAGTACTTC

clone_size: many
v_call: TRBV20-1
j_call: TRBJ2-2
d_call: NA
cdr3_aa: CSVPGARNTGELFF
cdr3_nt: TGCAGTGTTCCTGGTGCAAGGAACACCGGGGAGCTGTTTTTT

clone_size: many
v_call: TRBV3-1
j_call: TRBJ1-2
d_call: NA
cdr3_aa: CASSQRRAGDYGYTF
cdr3_nt: TGTGCCAGCAGCCAACGGCGAGCAGGTGACTATGGCTACACCTTC

clone_size: many
v_call: TRBV12-3/TRBV12-4
j_call: TRBJ1-1
d_call: NA
cdr3_aa: CASSFSGRNTEAFF
cdr3_nt: TGTGCCAGCAGTTTCTCAGGGCGGAACACTGAAGCTTTCTTT

clone_size: many
v_call: TRBV10-3
j_call: TRBJ1-1
d_call: NA
cdr3_aa: CAIREEGVLNTEAFF
cdr3_nt: TGTGCCATCAGAGAGGAGGGGGTGTTGAACACTGAAGCTTTCTTT

clone_size: many
v_call: TRBV4-1
j_call: TRBJ2-1
d_call: TRBD2
cdr3_aa: CASSQELAGSYNEQFF
cdr3_nt: TGCGCCAGCAGCCAAGAACTAGCGGGATCCTACAATGAGCAGTTCTTC

clone_size: many
v_call: TRBV28
j_call: TRBJ2-7
d_call: TRBD2
cdr3_aa: CASSPGLASEQYF
cdr3_nt: TGTGCCAGCAGTCCAGGACTAGCTTCCGAGCAGTACTTC

clone_size: NA
v_call: TRBV19
j_call: TRBJ2-1
d_call: NA
cdr3_aa: CASSIAPGEKQFF
cdr3_nt: TGTGCCAGTAGTATAGCGCCCGGGGAGAAGCAGTTCTTC

clone_size: many
v_call: TRBV3-1
j_call: TRBJ2-7
d_call: TRBD2
cdr3_aa: CASSQETSGSKQYF
cdr3_nt: TGTGCCAGCAGCCAAGAGACTAGCGGGAGCAAGCAGTACTTC

clone_size: many
v_call: TRBV5-1
j_call: TRBJ2-5
d_call: TRBD2
cdr3_aa: CASSLTPTTGGETQYF
cdr3_nt: TGCGCCAGCAGCTTGACTCCTACGACGGGGGGAGAGACCCAGTACTTC

clone_size: many
v_call: TRBV20-1
j_call: TRBJ2-5
d_call: NA
cdr3_aa: CSARDMLETQYF
cdr3_nt: TGCAGTGCTAGAGATATGTTGGAGACCCAGTACTTC

clone_size: many
v_call: TRBV20-1
j_call: TRBJ1-2
d_call: NA
cdr3_aa: CSARRTDTNYGYTF
cdr3_nt: TGCAGTGCTAGACGGACAGATACTAACTATGGCTACACCTTC

clone_size: many
v_call: TRBV9
j_call: TRBJ2-3
d_call: NA
cdr3_aa: CASSTAGTSTDTQYF
cdr3_nt: TGTGCCAGCAGCACCGCCGGGACTAGCACAGATACGCAGTATTTT

clone_size: many
v_call: TRBV27
j_call: TRBJ2-2
d_call: TRBD2
cdr3_aa: CASSPGLAGMRGTGELFF
cdr3_nt: TGTGCCAGCAGCCCGGGACTAGCGGGAATGCGGGGCACCGGGGAGCTGTTTTTT

clone_size: many
v_call: TRBV10-3
j_call: TRBJ2-1
d_call: NA
cdr3_aa: CAITEGGEQFF
cdr3_nt: TGTGCCATCACGGAGGGAGGTGAGCAGTTCTTC

clone_size: many
v_call: TRBV7-8
j_call: TRBJ1-2
d_call: TRBD1
cdr3_aa: CASSLRDSYGYTF
cdr3_nt: TGTGCCAGCAGCCTCCGGGACAGCTATGGCTACACCTTC

clone_size: many
v_call: TRBV5-5
j_call: TRBJ1-2
d_call: NA
cdr3_aa: CASSLGMGNYGYTF
cdr3_nt: TGTGCCAGCAGCTTGGGCATGGGGAACTATGGCTACACCTTC

clone_size: NA
v_call: TRBV9
j_call: TRBJ2-1
d_call: NA
cdr3_aa: CASSPRLGINEQFF
cdr3_nt: TGTGCCAGCAGCCCCCGACTAGGAATCAATGAGCAGTTCTTC

clone_size: many
v_call: TRBV5-1
j_call: TRBJ1-2
d_call: TRBD1
cdr3_aa: CASSTDRFGYGYTF
cdr3_nt: TGCGCCAGCAGCACGGACAGGTTCGGCTATGGCTACACCTTC

clone_size: many
v_call: TRBV4-1
j_call: TRBJ2-3
d_call: TRBD1
cdr3_aa: CASSPRDRAGTDTQYF
cdr3_nt: TGCGCCAGCAGCCCAAGAGACAGGGCCGGCACAGATACGCAGTATTTT

clone_size: many
v_call: TRBV11-2
j_call: TRBJ2-1
d_call: NA
cdr3_aa: CASSSTGAGKISSAYNEQFF
cdr3_nt: TGTGCCAGCAGCTCCACCGGGGCGGGAAAAATTTCGTCCGCCTACAATGAGCAGTTCTTC

clone_size: many
v_call: TRBV6-5
j_call: TRBJ2-7
d_call: NA
cdr3_aa: CASSYSPGDEQYF
cdr3_nt: TGTGCCAGCAGTTACTCGCCAGGGGACGAGCAGTACTTC

clone_size: many
v_call: TRBV7-8
j_call: TRBJ1-6
d_call: NA
cdr3_aa: CASSLVYSPNRNSPLHF
cdr3_nt: TGTGCCAGCAGCTTAGTCTACAGTCCAAACCGTAATTCACCCCTCCACTTT

clone_size: many
v_call: TRBV28
j_call: TRBJ1-5
d_call: NA
cdr3_aa: CASKQGNAQPQHF
cdr3_nt: TGTGCCAGCAAGCAGGGGAATGCTCAGCCCCAGCATTTT

clone_size: many
v_call: TRBV7-2
j_call: TRBJ2-1
d_call: NA
cdr3_aa: CASSLEGAGGVYNEQFF
cdr3_nt: TGTGCCAGCAGCTTAGAGGGGGCGGGAGGAGTTTACAATGAGCAGTTCTTC

clone_size: many
v_call: TRBV19
j_call: TRBJ2-7
d_call: NA
cdr3_aa: CASTGTTGAYEQYF
cdr3_nt: TGTGCCAGTACTGGGACCACGGGGGCCTACGAGCAGTACTTC

clone_size: few
v_call: TRBV6-5
j_call: TRBJ2-1
d_call: TRBD2
cdr3_aa: CASSPKGKPLAGEGGKQFF
cdr3_nt: TGTGCCAGCAGCCCCAAAGGCAAACCGCTAGCGGGAGAGGGTGGAAAGCAGTTCTTC

clone_size: many
v_call: TRBV10-2
j_call: TRBJ2-1
d_call: NA
cdr3_aa: CASRGDYNEQFF
cdr3_nt: TGCGCCAGCAGAGGCGACTACAATGAGCAGTTCTTC

clone_size: many
v_call: TRBV9
j_call: TRBJ2-5
d_call: TRBD1
cdr3_aa: CASSVTGQGARETQYF
cdr3_nt: TGTGCCAGCAGCGTAACCGGACAGGGGGCTCGGGAGACCCAGTACTTC

clone_size: many
v_call: TRBV7-9
j_call: TRBJ2-1
d_call: NA
cdr3_aa: CASSFKPGPRVNEQFF
cdr3_nt: TGTGCCAGCAGCTTCAAACCGGGTCCGCGGGTCAATGAGCAGTTCTTC

clone_size: many
v_call: TRBV20-1
j_call: TRBJ2-3
d_call: TRBD2
cdr3_aa: CSASGTSGGVRDTQYF
cdr3_nt: TGCAGTGCTAGCGGGACTAGCGGGGGGGTAAGGGATACGCAGTATTTT

clone_size: NA
v_call: TRBV6-5
j_call: TRBJ2-1
d_call: NA
cdr3_aa: CASSMAQSPYNEQFF
cdr3_nt: TGTGCCAGCAGCATGGCCCAATCTCCCTACAATGAGCAGTTCTTC

clone_size: many
v_call: TRBV5-1
j_call: TRBJ1-1
d_call: NA
cdr3_aa: CASSLGGLDTEAFF
cdr3_nt: TGCGCCAGCAGCTTGGGCGGCCTGGACACTGAAGCTTTCTTT

clone_size: few
v_call: TRBV18
j_call: TRBJ1-4
d_call: TRBD1
cdr3_aa: CASSTGATANGKLFF
cdr3_nt: TGTGCCAGCTCGACAGGGGCCACGGCTAACGGAAAACTGTTTTTT

clone_size: many
v_call: TRBV6-1
j_call: TRBJ2-7
d_call: NA
cdr3_aa: CASSVLEENYEQYF
cdr3_nt: TGTGCCAGCAGTGTATTGGAGGAAAACTACGAGCAGTACTTC

clone_size: many
v_call: TRBV6-5
j_call: TRBJ1-1
d_call: NA
cdr3_aa: CASSSNRAGNTEAFF
cdr3_nt: TGTGCCAGCAGTTCGAACAGGGCTGGAAACACTGAAGCTTTCTTT

clone_size: many
v_call: TRBV7-2
j_call: TRBJ2-7
d_call: TRBD2
cdr3_aa: CASGGGLAGGLYYEQYF
cdr3_nt: TGTGCCAGCGGGGGGGGACTAGCGGGAGGGCTGTACTACGAGCAGTACTTC

clone_size: NA
v_call: TRBV12-3/TRBV12-4
j_call: TRBJ2-7
d_call: TRBD1
cdr3_aa: CASSFYRGLSYEQYF
cdr3_nt: TGTGCCAGCAGTTTCTACAGGGGTCTCTCCTACGAGCAGTACTTC

clone_size: many
v_call: TRBV12-3/TRBV12-4
j_call: TRBJ1-2
d_call: NA
cdr3_aa: CASTYRVFDGYTF
cdr3_nt: TGTGCCAGCACCTACAGGGTTTTCGATGGCTACACCTTC

clone_size: many
v_call: TRBV7-2
j_call: TRBJ2-3
d_call: TRBD2
cdr3_aa: CASSSRGLATDTQYF
cdr3_nt: TGTGCCAGCAGCTCCCGAGGACTAGCCACAGATACGCAGTATTTT

clone_size: many
v_call: TRBV20-1
j_call: TRBJ2-7
d_call: TRBD2
cdr3_aa: CSASPGTTLSYEQYF
cdr3_nt: TGCAGTGCTAGTCCCGGGACTACTCTCTCCTACGAGCAGTACTTC

clone_size: many
v_call: TRBV7-8
j_call: TRBJ2-7
d_call: TRBD2
cdr3_aa: CASSPDGGGWYEQYF
cdr3_nt: TGTGCCAGCAGCCCCGACGGCGGGGGGTGGTACGAGCAGTACTTC

clone_size: many
v_call: TRBV7-2
j_call: TRBJ2-3
d_call: TRBD2
cdr3_aa: CASSLGLATDTQYF
cdr3_nt: TGTGCCAGCAGCTTAGGACTAGCGACAGATACGCAGTATTTT

clone_size: NA
v_call: TRBV10-3
j_call: TRBJ2-7
d_call: TRBD2
cdr3_aa: CAFSEREYEQYF
cdr3_nt: TGTGCCTTCAGTGAGCGGGAATACGAGCAGTACTTC